This T cell receptor (beta chain) emerged from a study of cytomegalovirus exposure and HLA in healthy donors. Overall study: From 170 million or so T cells, an earlier analysis saw roughly 100 million unique TCR beta sequences. Study conclusions and caveats: What was likely a sequencing artifact was a cluster of highly shared sequence variants. It was in a later analysis that TCR association rates were seen to vary by HLA locus, highest for DRB1 and lowest for HLA-C.

Comment on this clone: Its target is unknown.

The length of the CDR3 is 20 residues. PCR primers comprised 60 Vbeta and 13 Jbeta primers. Sequenced by immunoSEQ multiplex PCR; TCRdb stores in-frame clones only, minus some. The table lists 95,000 to 150,000 clones, about 62% of them singletons. The sample comprised PBMCs. The sequence was obtained from a woman aged 40 to 50 in good health and CMV-seropositive. The gene calls are TRBV21-1 and TRBJ2-5; the tabulated D call, TRBD1, remains unverified against the DNA. TRBV21-1 is given as a pseudogene. The chain's CDR3 is CASSKIVMAGSSEESGTQYF. The CDR3 DNA reads as TGTGCCAGCAGCAAAATCGTAATGGCAGGGTCGTCGGAAGAGTCTGGGACCCAGTACTTC.